This TCR beta chain stems from a study of blood T cell repertoires in COVID-19. Study-wide background: There were acute and convalescent COVID-19 samples, and they came from the United States, Italy and Spain. T cells, B-cell-depleted T cells, or PBMCs supplied cDNA or gDNA.

CDR1 and CDR2 (germline): KGHSH, LQKENI. This CDR3 contains 15 residues. The V and J ends lost 5 bases and 3 bases respectively, with 14 bases between them. Under the authors' procedure: Estimated nucleated cell counts came from reference gene primer amplification. The method was immunoSEQ multiplex PCR; TCRdb's version includes in-frame clones alone and lacks a portion of them. The DNA gave D and trimming, while V, J and clone size come from that table. The sample has 110,000 to 150,000 clones, about 77% seen once; the top ten hold roughly 4.5%. The chain carries TRBV18 and TRBJ1-5, with D possibly being TRBD1 (6 bases). This TCR was sampled from a man aged 55 to 70 with acute or convalescent COVID-19. Sequencing used peripheral blood. In DNA form, the CDR3 reads TGTGCCAGCTCATTCGACAGGCGATACAATCAGCCCCAGCATTTT. Its protein is CASSFDRRYNQPQHF. Supplemented by reference TRBV18 and TRBJ1-5, the full variable domain reads NAGVMQNPRHLVRRRGQEARLRCSPMKGHSHVYWYRQLPEEGLKFMVYLQKENIIDESGMPKERFSAEFPKEGPSILRIQQVVRGDSAAYFCASSFDRRYNQPQHFGDGTRLSIL.